This T cell receptor beta chain was found in a study of T cell responses to AZD1222 COVID-19 vaccine. Study-level findings and limits: Sampling captured repertoires only after the peak T cell response. Females outnumbered males among donors, who were mostly white British; clonal diversity was possibly underestimated.

TCRdb's copy holds only in-frame clones and misses some; the assay was immunoSEQ multiplex PCR. This repertoire shows approximately 120,000 clones, more than 80% found once; its top ten account for less than 2%. To note about this clone: What it recognizes is unknown.

V was clipped by 3 bases and J by 3 bases; unmatched bases: 3. Germline V lookup: CDR1 KGHSH, CDR2 LQKENI. This CDR3 contains 16 residues. The rearrangement uses TRBV18 and TRBJ2-2, with 11 positions matching TRBD2. This specimen consisted of peripheral blood, obtained on day 0 of AZD1222 vaccination. This TCR derives from an adult in good health. The CDR3 nucleotides are TGTGCCAGCTCACCTACTAGCGGGGGTTACACCGGGGAGCTGTTTTTT. It is translated as CASSPTSGGYTGELFF.